This T cell receptor (beta chain) was sequenced in a study of cytomegalovirus exposure and HLA in healthy donors. Study as a whole: Falling in the Caucasian-associated ancestry cluster were approximately 84% of about 400 genotyped donors.

This clone has only a few counts. Its antigen is currently unknown. This CDR3 comprises 12 residues. Trimming removed 0 bases at V and 7 bases at J, with 7 bases between. Germline V CDR1 and CDR2: MGHRA, YSYEKL. Study results and limitations: Some V segments could not be told apart, so they were left out, TRBV6-2 and TRBV6-3 among them. The listing of 150 or so TCR beta chains classed them as cytomegalovirus-associated. As was reported, the HLA-A and HLA-B alleles of most subjects were accurately predicted from TCR beta sequences.

The PCR was carried out with 60 Vbeta primers and 13 Jbeta primers. The table came from immunoSEQ multiplex PCR; TCRdb's copy has only in-frame clones and leaves some out. The table has 100,000 to 150,000 clones, approximately 84% seen once; the top ten hold more than 3%. The TCR was taken from a man between 18 and 29 years old in good health and CMV-seropositive. The sequencing input was PBMCs. The rearrangement links TRBV4-1 to TRBJ2-7; D not resolved. In DNA form, the CDR3 reads TGCGCCAGCAGCCAAGATTTGAGAGAGCAGTACTTC. Translated: CASSQDLREQYF.